This T cell receptor (beta chain) is from a study of T-cell reconstitution after alpha-beta-depleted transplantation in children. Unique molecular identifiers were incorporated during preparation of the TCRbeta library. TCRdb fed the PCR reads into MiXCR, producing one record per CDR3 protein. The sample shows roughly 500,000 distinct CDR3 sequences, about an eighth of them seen only once. The CDR3 extends over 15 amino acids. V was cut by 2 bases and J by 2 bases, with 15 bases left in between. Germline CDR1 and CDR2: GTSNPN and SVGIG (reference sequence). The chain carries TRBV30 and TRBJ2-5, with a tentative D call TRBD2 (5 bases). The sequence came from a human donor who donated a stem cell graft to a child with combined immunodeficiency. Sequencing was performed on PBMCs from the stem cell graft donor, taken from the stem cell graft. CDR3 protein: CAWSSFPGFQETQYF. The CDR3 bases are TGTGCCTGGAGTTCTTTCCCGGGGTTTCAAGAGACCCAGTACTTC.